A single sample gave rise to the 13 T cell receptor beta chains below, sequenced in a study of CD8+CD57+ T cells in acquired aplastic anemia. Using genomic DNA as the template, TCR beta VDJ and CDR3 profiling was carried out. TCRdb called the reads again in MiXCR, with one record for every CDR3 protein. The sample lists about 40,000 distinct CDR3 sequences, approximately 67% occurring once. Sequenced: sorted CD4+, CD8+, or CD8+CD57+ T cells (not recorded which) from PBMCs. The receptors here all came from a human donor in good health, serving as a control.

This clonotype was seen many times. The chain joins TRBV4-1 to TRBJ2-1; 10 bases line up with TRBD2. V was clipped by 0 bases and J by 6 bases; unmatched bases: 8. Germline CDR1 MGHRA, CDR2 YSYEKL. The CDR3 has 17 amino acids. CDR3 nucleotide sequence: TGCGCCAGCAGCCAAGATGGGAGCGGGGGGGGTGGCAATGAGCAGTTCTTC. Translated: CASSQDGSGGGGNEQFF.

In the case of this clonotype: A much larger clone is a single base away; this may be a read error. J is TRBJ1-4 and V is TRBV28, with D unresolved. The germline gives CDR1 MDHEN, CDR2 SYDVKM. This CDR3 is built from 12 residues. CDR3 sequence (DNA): TGTGCCAGCAGTTTCCCAGATGAAGAACTGTTTTTT. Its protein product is CASSFPDEELFF.

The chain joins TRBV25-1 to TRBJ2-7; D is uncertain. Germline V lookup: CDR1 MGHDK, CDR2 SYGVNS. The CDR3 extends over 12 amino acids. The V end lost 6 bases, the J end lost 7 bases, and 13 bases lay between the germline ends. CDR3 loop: CASRRSATEQYF. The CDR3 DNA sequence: TGTGCCAGCAGGAGGTCGGCCACGGAGCAGTACTTC.

CDR3 nucleotides: TGTGCCAGTAGTATTTCTATAAGTGAGTACGAGCAGTACGTC. Its translation: CASSISISEYEQYV. The chain links TRBV19 to TRBJ2-7; D is undetermined. The CDR3 covers 14 residues. The germline gives CDR1 LNHDA, CDR2 SQIVND (reference sequence). The germline V and J ends were trimmed by 3 bases and 4 bases, with 13 bases remaining between them.

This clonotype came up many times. CDR3 nucleotide sequence: TGTGCCAGCAGCCCTGGACAGGGGGCGTATGAAAAACTGTTTTTT. This gives the protein CASSPGQGAYEKLFF. The chain links TRBV9 to TRBJ1-4, with 11 bases aligning to TRBD1. The CDR3 runs 15 residues. Germline CDR1 SGDLS, CDR2 YYNGEE. Unmatched junction bases numbered 5, after V lost 4 bases and J lost 6 bases.

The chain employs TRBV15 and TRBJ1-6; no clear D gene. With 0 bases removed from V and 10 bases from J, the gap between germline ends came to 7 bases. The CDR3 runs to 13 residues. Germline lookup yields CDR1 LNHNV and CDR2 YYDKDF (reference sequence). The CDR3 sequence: CATSRDVASPLHF. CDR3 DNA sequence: TGTGCCACCAGCAGAGATGTTGCATCACCCCTCCACTTT.

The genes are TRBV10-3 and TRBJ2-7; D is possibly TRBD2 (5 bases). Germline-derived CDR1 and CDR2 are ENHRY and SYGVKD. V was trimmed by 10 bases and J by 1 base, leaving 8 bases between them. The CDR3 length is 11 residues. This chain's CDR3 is CATTGSYEQYF. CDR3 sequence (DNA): TGTGCCACCACGGGATCCTACGAGCAGTACTTC.

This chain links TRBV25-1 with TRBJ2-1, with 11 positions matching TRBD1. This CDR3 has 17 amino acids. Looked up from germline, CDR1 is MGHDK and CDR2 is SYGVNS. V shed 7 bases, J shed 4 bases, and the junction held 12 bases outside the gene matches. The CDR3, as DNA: TGTGCCAGCATGGGGACAGGGGGAAATACCCGATACAATGAGCAGTTCTTC. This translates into CASMGTGGNTRYNEQFF. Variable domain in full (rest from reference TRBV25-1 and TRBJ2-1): EADIYQTPRYLVIGTGKKITLECSQTMGHDKMYWYQQDPGMELHLIHYSYGVNSTEKGDLSSESTVSRIRTEHFPLTLESARPSHTSQYLCASMGTGGNTRYNEQFFGPGTRLTVL.

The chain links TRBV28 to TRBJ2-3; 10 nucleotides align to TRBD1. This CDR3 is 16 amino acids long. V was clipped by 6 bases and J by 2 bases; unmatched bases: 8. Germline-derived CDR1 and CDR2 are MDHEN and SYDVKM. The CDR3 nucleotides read TGTGCCAGCAGAACCGGGACAGGGGATCACACAGATACGCAGTATTTT. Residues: CASRTGTGDHTDTQYF.

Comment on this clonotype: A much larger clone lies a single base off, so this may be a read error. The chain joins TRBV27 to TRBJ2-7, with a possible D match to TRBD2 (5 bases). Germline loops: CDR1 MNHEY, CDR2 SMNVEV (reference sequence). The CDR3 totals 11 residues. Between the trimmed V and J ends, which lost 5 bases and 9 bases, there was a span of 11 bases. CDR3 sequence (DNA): TGTGCCAGCAGTAAACGGGGAAGGCAGTACTTC. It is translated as CASSKRGRQYF.

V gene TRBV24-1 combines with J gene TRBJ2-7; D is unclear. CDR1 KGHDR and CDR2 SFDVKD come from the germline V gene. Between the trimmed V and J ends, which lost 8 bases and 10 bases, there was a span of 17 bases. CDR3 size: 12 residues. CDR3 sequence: CATKLGPPHQYF. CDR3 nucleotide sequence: TGTGCCACCAAGTTGGGCCCGCCTCACCAGTACTTC.

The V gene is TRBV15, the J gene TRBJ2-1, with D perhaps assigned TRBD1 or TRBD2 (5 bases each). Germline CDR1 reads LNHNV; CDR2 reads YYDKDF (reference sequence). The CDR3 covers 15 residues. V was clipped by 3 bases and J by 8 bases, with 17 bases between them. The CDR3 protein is CATSSSGASGDEQFF. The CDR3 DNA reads TGTGCCACCAGCAGCTCCGGGGCCTCAGGCGATGAGCAGTTCTTC.

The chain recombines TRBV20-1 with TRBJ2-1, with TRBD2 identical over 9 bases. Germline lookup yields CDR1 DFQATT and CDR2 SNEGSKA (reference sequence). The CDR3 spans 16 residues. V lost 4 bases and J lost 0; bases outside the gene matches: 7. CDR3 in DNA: TGCAGTGCTACCTCCGGGACTAGCAACTCCTACAATGAGCAGTTCTTC. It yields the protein CSATSGTSNSYNEQFF.